A single sample is the source of the 15 T cell receptor beta chains below, sequenced in a study of post-analysis software for immune sequencing data. Study-level points and caveats: With TRBV5-6, TRBV5-1 and TRBV20-1 included, about five TRBV segments were more frequent in patients than in controls.

Their antigen targets remain unknown. Prepared libraries of TCR beta cDNA carried unique molecular identifiers. Each CDR3 protein gets one entry after TCRdb re-called the PCR reads with MiXCR. The profile shows roughly 570,000 distinct CDR3 sequences, 34% of them singletons. Material: blood. Receptors originate from a girl younger than 18 with multiple sclerosis.

This chain uses TRBV10-3 with TRBJ2-7; no clear D gene. The J call is doubtful: the DNA matches TRBJ2-5 better. Germline CDR1 ENHRY, CDR2 SYGVKD. The CDR3 spans 16 residues. Here the CDR3 DNA reads TGTGCCATCAGTGAGTCTGGATCCCCGAACGGAGAGACCCAGTACTTC. Translated, it gives CAISESGSPNGETQYF.

The chain has TRBV18 and TRBJ2-7; TRBD2 matches 7 bases. The CDR3 loop spans 14 amino acids. Germline V lookup: CDR1 KGHSH, CDR2 LQKENI. The V and J ends lost 2 bases and 3 bases, in that order; junction bases with no gene match: 4. This CDR3 reads CASSPKGGSYEQYF. CDR3 sequence (DNA): TGTGCCAGCTCACCAAAGGGAGGGAGCTACGAGCAGTACTTC.

This chain links TRBV3-1 with TRBJ2-5, with D tentatively TRBD2 (6 bases). CDR1 and CDR2 (germline): LGHDT, YNNKEL (reference sequence). The CDR3 totals 14 residues. The germline V and J ends were trimmed by 1 base and 4 bases, with 10 bases remaining between them. The CDR3 sequence is CASSQAASVETQYF. The DNA for the CDR3 is TGTGCCAGCAGCCAAGCGGCTAGCGTAGAGACCCAGTACTTC.

This clonotype was counted only a few times. This chain links TRBV2 with TRBJ2-7; D gene ambiguous. CDR1 is SNHLY, CDR2 FYNNEI, per germline. With 8 bases removed from V and 2 bases from J, the gap between germline ends came to 16 bases. CDR3 length: 14 residues. For the CDR3, the DNA is TGTGCCAGCCGGCTAGTCCGGCAGACCTACGAGCAGTACTTC. Translation: CASRLVRQTYEQYF.

This clonotype was picked up a small number of times. The chain has TRBV4-1 and TRBJ2-1, with TRBD2 matching 7 bases. V shed 3 bases and J 14 bases; nucleotides not matched to a gene: 7. CDR1 and CDR2 from the germline V gene are MGHRA and YSYEKL. The CDR3 is 12 residues long. CDR3 region: CASSQVGLREFF. CDR3 coding DNA: TGCGCCAGCAGCCAGGTGGGACTAAGGGAGTTCTTC.

The gene calls are TRBV5-1 and TRBJ1-3; 7 bases map to TRBD1. Germline V gene data show CDR1 as SGHRS and CDR2 as YFSETQ. The CDR3 has 12 amino acids. Losses at the gene ends were 5 bases for V and 14 bases for J; bases not matched to a gene: 10. The CDR3 DNA sequence: TGCGCCAGCAGTCTAGGGGGCGGTCCGGTATATTTT. Amino acid sequence: CASSLGGGPVYF.

The chain employs TRBV11-1 and TRBJ2-7; 11 positions match TRBD2. V shed 5 bases and J 7 bases; nucleotides not matched to a gene: 16. CDR3 size: 17 residues. Germline CDR1 SGHAT, CDR2 FQDESV (reference sequence). This CDR3 is CASSELAGVANYNEQYF. The CDR3 bases are TGTGCCAGCAGCGAACTAGCGGGGGTCGCCAACTACAATGAGCAGTACTTC.

The rearrangement uses TRBV12-3 or TRBV12-4 and TRBJ2-1; no definite D call. There are 13 residues in the CDR3. Trimming took off 2 bases at V and 4 bases at J, with 6 bases between the two ends. The CDR3 spells CASSLNGYNEQFF. DNA of the CDR3: TGTGCCAGCAGTTTAAACGGATACAATGAGCAGTTCTTC.

This clonotype was observed a handful of times. The chain joins TRBV4-1 to TRBJ1-6; D is perhaps TRBD1 (6 bases). CDR1 is MGHRA and CDR2 is YSYEKL in the germline V gene. This CDR3 is 13 amino acids long. With 2 bases removed from V and 14 bases from J, the gap between germline ends came to 13 bases. The CDR3 region is CASSQHRTETLHF. In DNA, the CDR3 is TGCGCCAGCAGCCAACACAGGACAGAGACCCTCCACTTT.

CDR3 in amino acids: CASSRQGGEKLFF. CDR3 sequence (DNA): TGTGCCAGCAGTAGGCAGGGCGGAGAAAAACTGTTTTTT. The V gene is TRBV6-5, the J gene TRBJ1-4; possible D gene TRBD1, 5 bases. Germline assignment: CDR1 MNHEY and CDR2 SVGAGI. V gave up 5 bases and J gave up 8 bases, with 12 bases separating them. The length of the CDR3 is 13 residues.

The chain has TRBV3-1 and TRBJ2-5; D gene uncertain. Germline V gene sequence: CDR1 LGHDT, CDR2 YNNKEL (reference sequence). V was cut by 1 base and J by 2 bases, with 11 bases left in between. The CDR3 has 15 residues. CDR3 DNA: TGTGCCAGCAGCCAAGTTCACAGCCCGCAAGAGACCCAGTACTTC. It encodes CASSQVHSPQETQYF.

The chain joins TRBV7-6 to TRBJ2-2; D unresolved. With 5 bases removed from V and 4 bases from J, the gap between germline ends came to 14 bases. The CDR3 is 15 amino acids. Germline lookup yields CDR1 SGHVS and CDR2 FNYEAQ. CDR3 region: CASSPGPGPTGELFF. CDR3 coding DNA: TGTGCCAGCAGCCCCGGCCCGGGTCCCACCGGGGAGCTGTTTTTT. The whole variable domain, remainder taken from reference TRBV7-6 and TRBJ2-2, is GAGVSQSPRYKVTKRGQDVALRCDPISGHVSLYWYRQALGQGPEFLTYFNYEAQQDKSGLPNDRFSAERPEGSISTLTIQRTEQRDSAMYRCASSPGPGPTGELFFGEGSRLTVL.

The sample holds a few counts of this clonotype. The chain combines TRBV7-9 with TRBJ1-2; 10 nucleotides align to TRBD1. The CDR3 extends over 13 amino acids. The ends lost 5 bases at V and 8 bases at J; junction bases unmatched: 5. From germline, CDR1 is SEHNR and CDR2 FQNEAQ (reference sequence). For the CDR3, the DNA is TGTGCCAGCAGCACCGGGACAGGGGAAGGCTACACCTTC. Translation: CASSTGTGEGYTF. Using reference TRBV7-9 and TRBJ1-2 for the parts outside the CDR3, the full variable domain is DTGVSQNPRHKITKRGQNVTFRCDPISEHNRLYWYRQTLGQGPEFLTYFQNEAQLEKSRLLSDRFSAERPKGSFSTLEIQRTEQGDSAMYLCASSTGTGEGYTFGSGTRLTVV.

V is TRBV10-3 and J is TRBJ2-5; 10 bases fit TRBD1. The J call may be wrong; the DNA end is better matched by TRBJ2-7. From germline, CDR1 is ENHRY and CDR2 SYGVKD. This CDR3 spans 14 amino acids. DNA for the CDR3: TGTGCCATCGGGGCCGGGACAGGGGAGAACGAGCAGTACTTC. This sequence encodes CAIGAGTGENEQYF.

The chain recombines TRBV5-1 with TRBJ1-5; D possibly corresponds to TRBD1 (5 bases). Per the germline V gene, CDR1 is SGHRS and CDR2 is YFSETQ. CDR3 length: 13 residues. V lost 4 bases and J lost 3, with 8 bases in between. The CDR3 protein is CASSIGANQPQHF. In nucleotides, the CDR3 is TGCGCCAGCAGCATCGGGGCCAATCAGCCCCAGCATTTT. Full variable domain (remainder filled in from reference TRBV5-1 and TRBJ1-5): KAGVTQTPRYLIKTRGQQVTLSCSPISGHRSVSWYQQTPGQGLQFLFEYFSETQRNKGNFPGRFSGRQFSNSRSEMNVSTLELGDSALYLCASSIGANQPQHFGDGTRLSIL.